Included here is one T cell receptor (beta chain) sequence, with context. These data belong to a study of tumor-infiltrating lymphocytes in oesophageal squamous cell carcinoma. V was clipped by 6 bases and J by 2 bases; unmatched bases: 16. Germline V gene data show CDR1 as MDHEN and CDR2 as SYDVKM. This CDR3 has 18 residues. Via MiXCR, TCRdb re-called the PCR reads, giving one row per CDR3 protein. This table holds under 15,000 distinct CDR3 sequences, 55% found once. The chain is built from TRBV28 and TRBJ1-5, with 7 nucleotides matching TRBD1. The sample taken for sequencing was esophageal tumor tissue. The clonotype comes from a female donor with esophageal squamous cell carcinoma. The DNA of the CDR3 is TGTGCCAGCAGCTTAGGCTTAGGAGGGGGCTGGCGCAATCAGCCCCAGCATTTT. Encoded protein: CASSLGLGGGWRNQPQHF.